Below are 10 T cell receptor beta chains sequenced from a single sample in a study of blood T cell repertoires in COVID-19. Sequencing was performed with immunoSEQ multiplex PCR; in TCRdb, only in-frame clones are kept and a portion is missing. The sample carries around 60,000 clones, less than 85% recorded once. Sequenced sample: peripheral blood. The receptors were gathered from a woman between 45 and 65 years old with active or convalescent COVID-19.

This chain joins TRBV5-1 and TRBJ1-1; TRBD1 agrees at 10 bases. The trim removed 1 base at V and 5 bases at J, leaving 11 bases unmatched. CDR3 size: 17 residues. Germline CDR1 SGHRS, CDR2 YFSETQ. The CDR3 nucleotides read TGCGCCAGCAGCTTGCGGTTTCAGGGACAGGGGAGGACTGAAGCTTTCTTT. The encoded protein is CASSLRFQGQGRTEAFF.

The V and J genes are TRBV28 and TRBJ2-1; 10 nucleotides line up with TRBD2. The V gene end was trimmed by 0 bases and the J gene end by 4 bases; junction bases not matched to a gene: 9. There are 18 residues in the CDR3. Germline V lookup: CDR1 MDHEN, CDR2 SYDVKM. DNA for the CDR3: TGTGCCAGCAGTTTATGGGTCTTCCTAGCGGGAGATTACAATGAGCAGTTCTTC. It codes for CASSLWVFLAGDYNEQFF.

The chain joins TRBV5-6 to TRBJ2-3, with D perhaps TRBD1 (5 bases). The CDR3 length is 15 residues. Trimming cost V 0 bases and J 1 base, with 9 bases left between them. Germline CDR1 reads SGHDT; CDR2 reads YYEEEE. The CDR3 DNA is TGTGCCAGCAGCTTGGCAGGGTGGGGCACAGATACGCAGTATTTT. Amino acids: CASSLAGWGTDTQYF.

The gene calls are TRBV2 and TRBJ2-5; TRBD2 is a possible D gene (6 bases). The CDR3 totals 16 residues. CDR1 SNHLY and CDR2 FYNNEI come from the germline V gene. Trimming shortened V by 3 bases and J by 5 bases, and 19 bases separated the two germline ends. CDR3 residues: CASSDHTWGEKETQYF. The CDR3, as DNA: TGTGCCAGCAGTGACCACACGTGGGGGGAGAAGGAGACCCAGTACTTC.

The chain links TRBV5-6 to TRBJ2-3; 14 bases map to TRBD2. Trimming cost V 4 bases and J 3 bases; bases outside gene matches: 4. CDR1 SGHDT and CDR2 YYEEEE come from the germline V gene. CDR3 size: 16 residues. CDR3 region: CASSHGTSGRTDTQYF. The CDR3 DNA reads as TGTGCCAGCAGCCACGGGACTAGCGGGAGAACAGATACGCAGTATTTT.

The chain uses TRBV19 and TRBJ2-7, with 7 bases identical to TRBD1. Germline-derived CDR1 and CDR2 are LNHDA and SQIVND (reference sequence). This CDR3 is built from 13 residues. With 7 bases clipped from V and 10 bases from J, the junction kept 13 bases outside the gene matches. CDR3 region: CASTDGTEGSQYF. The CDR3 nucleotides read TGTGCCAGTACCGATGGGACAGAGGGTTCTCAGTACTTC.

The chain is built from TRBV4-2 and TRBJ2-7; no clear D gene. Trimming pared 0 bases from V and 1 base from J, leaving 10 bases between. CDR1 is LGHNA, CDR2 YNFKEQ, per germline. This CDR3 contains 15 residues. The CDR3 bases are TGTGCCAGCAGCCAAGATCCGGTCGGTTCCTACGAGCAGTACTTC. It yields the protein CASSQDPVGSYEQYF.

The V gene is TRBV4-1, the J gene TRBJ2-1; 10 bases map to TRBD2. This CDR3 region has 18 residues. CDR1 and CDR2 (germline): MGHRA, YSYEKL. V was clipped by 1 base and J by 6 bases; unmatched bases: 12. CDR3 sequence (DNA): TGCGCCAGCAGCCAAGTTGATTTGGGCCTAGCGGGAGCCAATGAGCAGTTCTTC. It is translated as CASSQVDLGLAGANEQFF.

This clone was counted a few times. Other DNA sequences in this specimen translate into the identical CDR3. The chain employs TRBV10-2 and TRBJ1-3; maybe TRBD1 (5 bases). Trimming left V 3 bases short and J 0 bases short, with 9 bases between. Germline CDR1 reads WSHSY; CDR2 reads SAAADI. CDR3 length equals 15 residues. CDR3 nucleotide sequence: TGCGCCAGCAGTGACAGGGATAACTCTGGAAACACCATATATTTT. Translating it yields CASSDRDNSGNTIYF.

This chain uses TRBV7-6 with TRBJ2-1; 8 bases are shared with TRBD1. CDR3 length: 16 residues. Germline trimming cut 1 base from V and 5 bases from J; bases unmatched to any gene: 7. Germline CDR1 SGHVS, CDR2 FNYEAQ. CDR3 sequence: CASSLVSRGRDNEQFF. The CDR3 nucleotides are TGTGCCAGCAGCTTAGTATCCAGGGGGCGTGACAATGAGCAGTTCTTC.